One sample yielded the 14 T cell receptor beta chains listed below, sequenced in a study of blood T cell repertoires in COVID-19. TCRdb's table, derived via immunoSEQ multiplex PCR, lists solely in-frame clones and lacks some. The sample holds a few hundred thousand clones, more than 80% seen once. The sequenced sample consisted of PBMCs or T cells enriched from blood (not recorded which). The receptors stem from a woman younger than 35 who had recovered from COVID-19.

The genes are TRBV27 and TRBJ1-2, with 7 bases aligning to TRBD1. Losses at the gene ends were 5 bases for V and 6 bases for J; bases not matched to a gene: 6. The CDR3 loop spans 13 amino acids. Looked up from germline, CDR1 is MNHEY and CDR2 is SMNVEV (reference sequence). The DNA for the CDR3 is TGTGCCAGCAGTCAGACAGGGAGAGATGGCTACACCTTC. Translated: CASSQTGRDGYTF.

This clone was seen a few times. V gene TRBV6-2 or TRBV6-3 combines with J gene TRBJ2-5; a possible D gene is TRBD1 (6 bases). V was shortened by 2 bases and J by 4 bases, with 17 bases between the two germline ends. The CDR3 loop spans 16 amino acids. Per germline, CDR1 MNHEY and CDR2 SVGEGT. DNA of the CDR3: TGTGCCAGCAGTTACGACGGGGCGACAGGTCCAGAGACCCAGTACTTC. Translation: CASSYDGATGPETQYF.

V is TRBV15 and J is TRBJ2-7; the D gene is possibly TRBD1 (6 bases). CDR1 LNHNV and CDR2 YYDKDF come from the germline V gene (reference sequence). This CDR3 comprises 14 residues. Trimming cost V 0 bases and J 6 bases, with 12 bases left between them. The CDR3 here is CATSRERGFTEQYF. In DNA, the CDR3 is TGTGCCACCAGCAGAGAAAGGGGGTTCACCGAGCAGTACTTC.

The V and J genes are TRBV28 and TRBJ1-3; D is uncertain. CDR1 is MDHEN, CDR2 SYDVKM, per germline. The V gene lost 9 bases and the J gene lost 2 bases, with 11 bases spanning the gap. CDR3 length: 13 amino acids. CDR3 DNA sequence: TGTGCCAGTAGAGAGGGAACTGGAAACACCATATATTTT. This encodes CASREGTGNTIYF.

The chain carries TRBV6-1 and TRBJ1-5; D may be TRBD1 (6 bases). V lost 3 bases and J 2 bases, leaving 8 bases between the germline ends. Germline assignment: CDR1 MNHNS and CDR2 SASEGT. This CDR3 spans 14 amino acids. CDR3 in DNA: TGTGCCAGCAGTGATTGGACAGGCAATCAGCCCCAGCATTTT. It codes for CASSDWTGNQPQHF.

The chain employs TRBV10-3 and TRBJ1-5; D is possibly TRBD1 (6 bases). The CDR3 covers 16 residues. Looked up from germline, CDR1 is ENHRY and CDR2 is SYGVKD. V lost 3 bases and J lost 4, with 16 bases in between. DNA of the CDR3: TGTGCCATCAGTGATGGGACACAGTTACGAAATCAGCCCCAGCATTTT. Translating it yields CAISDGTQLRNQPQHF.

The rearrangement links TRBV5-1 to TRBJ2-5; D might be TRBD1 (6 bases). This CDR3 is built from 14 residues. Trimming shortened V by 0 bases and J by 2 bases, and 8 bases separated the two germline ends. Germline loops: CDR1 SGHRS, CDR2 YFSETQ. The CDR3 DNA follows: TGCGCCAGCAGCTTGGGCGACAGGCAAGAGACCCAGTACTTC. Encoded protein: CASSLGDRQETQYF.

This clone was seen just once. This chain connects TRBV19 to TRBJ1-6; TRBD1 aligns across 8 bases. The CDR3 length is 13 residues. CDR1 LNHDA and CDR2 SQIVND come from the germline V gene (reference sequence). Germline trimming cut 11 bases from V and 10 bases from J; bases unmatched to any gene: 10. The DNA of the CDR3 is TGTGCCTCACGGACAGGGACAGACTCACCCCTCCACTTT. Translated, it gives CASRTGTDSPLHF.

The rearrangement joins TRBV9 to TRBJ2-1; 12 nucleotides line up with TRBD2. V lost 4 bases to trimming and J lost 9 bases; unmatched junction nucleotides: 11. CDR3 size: 16 residues. Germline V gene sequence: CDR1 SGDLS, CDR2 YYNGEE. The CDR3 sequence is CASSLWTSGEYGEQFF. The CDR3 coding sequence is TGTGCCAGCAGCCTCTGGACTAGCGGGGAGTATGGTGAGCAGTTCTTC.

This chain connects TRBV7-2 to TRBJ1-3; D not resolved. Germline CDR1 reads SGHTA; CDR2 reads FQGNSA. Trimming removed 1 base at V and 0 bases at J, with 7 bases between. The CDR3 contains 15 residues. The CDR3 DNA reads as TGTGCCAGCAGCTTAGGCCCAGGCTCTGGAAACACCATATATTTT. As protein: CASSLGPGSGNTIYF.

The CDR3 here is CASRRGVLTGGFYGYTF. The CDR3 DNA sequence: TGTGCCAGCAGAAGGGGGGTTTTGACAGGGGGCTTCTATGGCTACACCTTC. The chain employs TRBV3-1 (or the pseudogene TRBV3-2) and TRBJ1-2; 10 bases align to TRBD1. The CDR3 is made up of 17 amino acids. J lost 4 bases, V lost 6 bases, and 14 bases had no gene match. Germline-derived CDR1 and CDR2 are LGHDT and YNNKEL (reference sequence).

This chain uses TRBV3-1 (or the pseudogene TRBV3-2) with TRBJ2-1; 11 bases match TRBD2. V dropped 2 bases and J dropped 0; count of bases not matched to a gene: 3. The CDR3 covers 17 residues. From germline, CDR1 is LGHDT and CDR2 YNNKEL (reference sequence). DNA for the CDR3: TGTGCCAGCAGCCAAACTAGCGGGGGACTCTCCTACAATGAGCAGTTCTTC. It translates to CASSQTSGGLSYNEQFF.

V is TRBV2 and J is TRBJ2-3, with 12 bases identical to TRBD2. This CDR3 region has 15 residues. V trimming: 5 bases; J trimming: 4 bases; junction bases outside the gene matches: 4. Germline-derived CDR1 and CDR2 are SNHLY and FYNNEI. The CDR3 nucleotides read TGTGCCAGCAGTCTACTAGCGGGGGGCTCAGATACGCAGTATTTT. Translation: CASSLLAGGSDTQYF.

The V and J genes are TRBV13 and TRBJ2-3; D remains unclear. The CDR3 has 14 amino acids. Germline values: CDR1 PRHDT, CDR2 FYEKMQ (reference sequence). The ends were cut back, 5 bases at V and 0 bases at J, with 9 bases in the middle. The CDR3 sequence is CASSNAKSTDTQYF. Here the CDR3 DNA reads TGTGCCAGCAGCAATGCTAAGAGCACAGATACGCAGTATTTT. Full variable domain (rest looked up from reference TRBV13 and TRBJ2-3): AAGVIQSPRHLIKEKRETATLKCYPIPRHDTVYWYQQGPGQDPQFLISFYEKMQSDKGSIPDRFSAQQFSDYHSELNMSSLELGDSALYFCASSNAKSTDTQYFGPGTRLTVL.